This T cell receptor beta chain was sequenced in a study of cytomegalovirus exposure and HLA in healthy donors. Study overall: There were about 85 million unique TCRs (from HLA-typed donors) in an early data release. Study-wide results and limits: Cytomegalovirus association was listed for about 160 TCR beta chains. In a later analysis, TCR association rates varied by HLA locus: DRB1 most, HLA-C fewest. Generally TCR sequences proved uncommon, though certain public TCRs appeared in numerous donors.

Details on this clone: Its matching antigen is unknown.

The PCR made use of 60 Vbeta and 13 Jbeta primers. Sequencing was performed with immunoSEQ multiplex PCR; in TCRdb, only in-frame clones are kept and a portion is missing. The profile shows approximately 300,000 clones, about four fifths of them singletons. The V end was cut by 3 bases, the J end by 4 bases, with 15 bases between. CDR1 is KGHSH, CDR2 LQKENI, per germline. The CDR3 is 15 amino acids. The sample comprised PBMCs. The rearrangement joins TRBV18 to TRBJ1-1, with unresolved D. This sequence was found in a girl aged 2 to 10 in good health and CMV-seronegative. CDR3 sequence reads: CASSPLSWAGTEAFF. CDR3 sequence (DNA): TGTGCCAGCTCACCCCTTTCTTGGGCGGGCACTGAAGCTTTCTTT.